The rows below give T cell receptor beta chains drawn from one sample of a study of blood T cell repertoires in COVID-19. Some clones are missing from TCRdb's copy, which holds only in-frame ones; the method was immunoSEQ multiplex PCR. In the table there are about 330,000 clones, around 90% of which are singletons. Sequencing was performed on PBMCs or T cells enriched from blood (not recorded which). These receptors were obtained from a woman in her twenties or thirties who had recovered from COVID-19. Each CDR3 is given with its conserved first and last residue. The D gene is left open where the match is weak. The size field is filled for only some rows; it gives once, few, many or a size class.

TRBJ2-7 | . | . | TRBV15 | CATSRDLQAEQYF | TGTGCCACCAGCAGAGATCTACAGGCCGAGCAGTACTTC
TRBJ1-4 | . | . | TRBV9 | CASSAGSLNEKLFF | TGTGCCAGCAGCGCCGGGTCGCTTAATGAAAAACTGTTTTTT
TRBJ2-2 | TRBD2 | . | TRBV28 | CASSAIKPGLAGATGELFF | TGTGCCAGCAGCGCTATTAAACCGGGGCTAGCGGGAGCAACCGGGGAGCTGTTTTTT
TRBJ2-5 | TRBD1 | . | TRBV5-4 | CASSLVGGGETQYF | TGTGCCAGCAGCTTGGTAGGGGGCGGAGAGACCCAGTACTTC
TRBJ1-2 | TRBD1 | once | TRBV3-1/TRBV3-2 | CASSQERTGGMGGYTF | TGTGCCAGCAGCCAAGAGAGGACAGGGGGCATGGGCGGCTACACCTTC
TRBJ1-1 | . | . | TRBV7-9 | CASSHYMNTEAFF | TGTGCCAGCAGCCACTATATGAACACTGAAGCTTTCTTT
TRBJ1-1 | . | . | TRBV18 | CASSPPWGQQNTEAFF | TGTGCCAGCTCACCCCCCTGGGGCCAGCAGAACACTGAAGCTTTCTTT
TRBJ1-1 | TRBD1 | . | TRBV9 | CASSVTGQGNTEAFF | TGTGCCAGCAGCGTTACGGGACAGGGCAACACTGAAGCTTTCTTT
TRBJ1-2 | TRBD1 | . | TRBV7-9 | CASSRSGTGDYGYTF | TGTGCCAGCAGCCGCTCCGGGACAGGGGACTATGGCTACACCTTC
TRBJ1-6 | . | . | TRBV28 | CASSSRVYNSPLHF | TGTGCCAGCAGTTCCCGCGTCTATAATTCACCCCTCCACTTT
TRBJ2-7 | . | . | TRBV11-2 | CASSQVVYEQYF | TGTGCCAGCAGCCAGGTCGTCTACGAGCAGTACTTC
TRBJ1-6 | TRBD1 | . | TRBV2 | CASSPQGVNSPLHF | TGTGCCAGCAGCCCACAGGGGGTTAATTCACCCCTCCACTTT
TRBJ1-1 | TRBD1 | few | TRBV28 | CASSPPPGQGSTEAFF | TGTGCCAGCAGTCCCCCCCCGGGACAGGGGAGCACTGAAGCTTTCTTT
TRBJ2-1 | . | . | TRBV19 | CASKSLAGVSEQFF | TGTGCCAGTAAGTCCTTAGCAGGGGTTAGTGAGCAGTTCTTC
TRBJ2-3 | TRBD2 | . | TRBV4-1 | CASSQAGGSTDTQYF | TGCGCCAGCAGCCAGGCGGGAGGGAGCACAGATACGCAGTATTTT
TRBJ2-1 | TRBD2 | . | TRBV28 | CASRGAGLAPRNEQFF | TGTGCCAGCAGGGGAGCGGGACTAGCGCCCCGTAATGAGCAGTTCTTC
TRBJ2-3 | TRBD2 | . | TRBV7-6 | CASSRPWTGPLAGVKDTQYF | TGTGCCAGCAGTCGCCCGTGGACAGGGCCACTAGCGGGAGTGAAGGATACGCAGTATTTT
TRBJ2-2 | . | . | TRBV6-5 | CASREGARTGELFF | TGTGCCAGCAGGGAGGGGGCGAGAACCGGGGAGCTGTTTTTT
TRBJ1-2 | . | . | TRBV4-2 | CASSQEGGAPFYGYTF | TGTGCCAGCAGCCAGGAGGGTGGGGCCCCATTCTATGGCTACACCTTC
TRBJ1-5 | . | . | TRBV18 | CASSAGVSQPQHF | TGTGCCAGCTCGGCAGGGGTGAGTCAGCCCCAGCATTTT
TRBJ2-7 | . | . | TRBV11-3 | CASSQGGEQYF | TGTGCCAGCAGCCAGGGGGGAGAGCAGTACTTC
TRBJ1-1 | TRBD1 | . | TRBV28 | CASATGGTEAFF | TGTGCCAGCGCTACAGGGGGTACTGAAGCTTTCTTT
TRBJ1-2 | . | . | TRBV5-1 | CASSLGAAENYGYTF | TGCGCCAGCAGCTTGGGGGCAGCAGAAAACTATGGCTACACCTTC
TRBJ2-2 | . | . | TRBV3-1/TRBV3-2 | CASRAGGGELFF | TGTGCCAGCAGGGCCGGAGGCGGGGAGCTGTTTTTT